This is a list of T cell receptor beta chains from one sample in a study of blood T cell repertoires in COVID-19. The assay was immunoSEQ multiplex PCR, and TCRdb's table has in-frame clones only and misses some. The sample records over 45,000 clones, around four fifths being singletons. The source material was peripheral blood. These receptors were obtained from a man in his sixties or seventies with acute or convalescent COVID-19. Each CDR3 is given with its conserved first and last residue. The D gene is left open where the match is weak. Not all rows give a size; the values are once, few, many and, for expanded clones, a class.

j_gene: TRBJ1-6
d_gene: -
abundance: -
v_gene: TRBV3-1/TRBV3-2
CDR3aa: CASSFRQNNSPLHF
CDR3nt: TGTGCCAGCAGCTTCAGACAAAATAATTCACCCCTCCACTTT

j_gene: TRBJ2-1
d_gene: TRBD1
abundance: few
v_gene: TRBV7-9
CDR3aa: CASSSDRGEYNEQFF
CDR3nt: TGTGCCAGCAGCTCGGACAGGGGGGAATACAATGAGCAGTTCTTC

j_gene: TRBJ2-2
d_gene: -
abundance: -
v_gene: TRBV19
CDR3aa: CASSIISGELFF
CDR3nt: TGTGCCAGTAGTATAATATCCGGGGAGCTGTTTTTT

j_gene: TRBJ2-7
d_gene: TRBD2
abundance: -
v_gene: TRBV7-8
CDR3aa: CASSLTSGGPYEQYF
CDR3nt: TGTGCCAGCAGCCTAACTAGCGGGGGTCCCTACGAGCAGTACTTC

j_gene: TRBJ1-4
d_gene: TRBD1
abundance: -
v_gene: TRBV28
CDR3aa: CASSWTGGAGKLFF
CDR3nt: TGTGCCAGCAGTTGGACAGGGGGCGCAGGAAAACTGTTTTTT

j_gene: TRBJ1-2
d_gene: -
abundance: -
v_gene: TRBV4-1
CDR3aa: CASSQADKRYGYTF
CDR3nt: TGCGCCAGCAGCCAGGCGGACAAACGGTATGGCTACACCTTC

j_gene: TRBJ1-6
d_gene: TRBD1
abundance: -
v_gene: TRBV16
CDR3aa: CASSQRTGYSPLHF
CDR3nt: TGTGCCAGCAGCCAGAGGACAGGGTATTCACCCCTCCACTTT

j_gene: TRBJ2-3
d_gene: TRBD2
abundance: few
v_gene: TRBV3-1/TRBV3-2
CDR3aa: CASSQQIAGGADTQYF
CDR3nt: TGTGCCAGCAGCCAACAGATAGCGGGGGGCGCAGATACGCAGTATTTT

j_gene: TRBJ1-1
d_gene: TRBD1
abundance: once
v_gene: TRBV6-6
CDR3aa: CASSKYGTGLNTEAFF
CDR3nt: TGTGCCAGCAGTAAGTACGGGACAGGGCTGAACACTGAAGCTTTCTTT

j_gene: TRBJ2-5
d_gene: -
abundance: -
v_gene: TRBV27
CDR3aa: CASSFGGRTQYF
CDR3nt: TGTGCCAGCAGTTTTGGGGGGAGGACCCAGTACTTC

j_gene: TRBJ2-5
d_gene: -
abundance: -
v_gene: TRBV6-2/TRBV6-3
CDR3aa: CASSLSQETQYF
CDR3nt: TGTGCCAGCAGTTTATCCCAAGAGACCCAGTACTTC